The entry that follows covers one TCR beta chain sequence. What it binds is not known. The source of the sample is a study of cytomegalovirus exposure and HLA in healthy donors. Study results and caveats: Across all donors, roughly uniform sequencing depth was an assumption of the presence/absence analyses.

Primers included in the PCR were 60 Vbeta and 13 Jbeta primers. TCRdb keeps only in-frame clones here, not all; method: immunoSEQ multiplex PCR. The sample has some 80,000 clones, around 78% seen once; the top ten hold less than 6.5%. The CDR3 extends over 14 amino acids. CDR1 is MDHEN and CDR2 is SYDVKM in the germline V gene. The trim removed 1 base at V and 6 bases at J, leaving 2 bases unmatched. This receptor was identified in a man in his late teens or twenties in good health and CMV-seropositive. V gene TRBV28 combines with J gene TRBJ1-4; 7 nucleotides agree with TRBD1. The sequenced sample was PBMCs. The CDR3 is CASSLSGGDEKLFF. CDR3 nucleotides: TGTGCCAGCAGTTTATCAGGGGGAGATGAAAAACTGTTTTTT.